This TCR beta chain was captured by sequencing in a study of blood T cells in healthy people across ages. Through a sample-barcoded 5' primer and a J-beta primer mix, a second PCR was run for about 6 to 11 cycles. Each TCR beta cDNA got a 12-nucleotide random molecular identifier. MiXCR, applied by TCRdb to the 5' RACE reads, yields one record per CDR3 protein. The sample yields approximately 680,000 distinct CDR3 sequences, about 34% seen once. V lost 0 bases and J lost 0, with 9 bases in between. The CDR3 runs 15 residues. The germline V gene has CDR1 SGHAT and CDR2 FQNNGV. This clonotype has at least ten counts.

The sequence derives from a woman aged 80 or older in good health. The chain joins TRBV11-2 to TRBJ2-7; D gene unclear. The sequencing input was blood. CDR3 protein: CASSLDPESSYEQYF. The CDR3 region has the DNA TGTGCCAGCAGCTTAGACCCCGAGAGCTCCTACGAGCAGTACTTC.